This T cell receptor beta chain was found in a study of cytomegalovirus exposure and HLA in healthy donors. Study overall: The approximately 120 validation repertoires were produced on the same platform as the 550 to 700 repertoires of the first cohort. This was reported in a later analysis. Study conclusions and caveats: Researchers catalogued about 160 TCR beta chains as cytomegalovirus-associated.

The data were produced by immunoSEQ multiplex PCR, yet TCRdb's version contains in-frame clones alone and is incomplete. The top ten clones hold roughly 1.2% of a sample with 250,000 to 350,000 clones, about nine tenths of them seen once. Notes on this clone: Its antigen is as yet unknown.

The donors were in the approximately 120-subject validation cohort; that cohort was separate from the approximately 700-subject first cohort. The germline gives CDR1 SGHRS, CDR2 YFSETQ. The CDR3 totals 12 residues. V gave up 7 bases and J gave up 2 bases, with 9 bases separating them. V and J are TRBV5-1 and TRBJ2-5, with D perhaps TRBD1 (5 bases). Sequenced sample: PBMCs. This clonotype was sampled from a woman in her 30s in good health and CMV-seropositive. CDR3 sequence: CASLGQQETQYF. The CDR3 nucleotides are TGCGCCAGCTTGGGGCAACAAGAGACCCAGTACTTC.